This TCR beta chain was recorded in a study of identical twins. Many counts were recorded for this clonotype. The CDR3 length is 13 residues. CDR1 and CDR2 from the germline V gene are SGHRS and YFSETQ. Trimming pared 2 bases from V and 2 bases from J, leaving 7 bases between. One entry per CDR3 protein results from TCRdb running MiXCR on the 5' RACE reads. The sample holds about 520,000 distinct CDR3 sequences; 20% to 25% are singletons and the top ten take about 0.91%. In addition, the sample was reused for a study of T cells expressing NK-cell markers.

The rearrangement uses TRBV5-1 and TRBJ2-5, with D unclear. The specimen was CD4+ T cells sorted from blood. The clonotype was recovered from a woman under 30 in good health. Here the CDR3 reads CASSFRHQETQYF. The DNA of the CDR3 is TGCGCCAGCAGCTTCAGGCATCAAGAGACCCAGTACTTC.